A single sample gave rise to the 13 T cell receptor beta chains below, sequenced in a study of type 1 regulatory T cells. Which antigens these TCRs recognize remains unknown. TCRdb processed the reads anew with MiXCR; each CDR3 protein has one entry. Among around 14,000 distinct CDR3 sequences listed, roughly 13% were seen once. The sample was cultured T cells, either the whole culture or a sorted T cell fraction (not recorded which). These TCRs come from a human donor in good health.

The J gene is TRBJ1-4, the V gene TRBV7-2; a weak D match, TRBD1 (5 bases). The CDR3 is 16 amino acids. The V and J ends lost 4 bases and 4 bases respectively, with 16 bases between them. Germline-derived CDR1 and CDR2 are SGHTA and FQGNSA. CDR3 amino acids: CASSSGKWGLNEKLFF. CDR3 nucleotides: TGTGCCAGCAGCTCAGGGAAATGGGGACTTAATGAAAAACTGTTTTTT.

This clonotype was detected a few times. The chain employs TRBV30 and TRBJ2-7; possible D gene TRBD2, 6 bases. Germline CDR1 GTSNPN, CDR2 SVGIG (reference sequence). This CDR3 is built from 13 residues. CDR3 protein: CGLGGFSGDEQYF. The CDR3, as DNA: TGTGGGCTGGGAGGTTTCTCTGGGGACGAGCAGTACTTC.

The table lists this clonotype with many counts. The V and J genes are TRBV29-1 and TRBJ2-7; 8 nucleotides match TRBD2. CDR1 and CDR2 from the germline V gene are SQVTM and ANQGSEA. The CDR3 runs 13 residues. V shed 7 bases and J 7 bases; nucleotides not matched to a gene: 12. The CDR3 DNA sequence: TGCAGCGCGGGACTAGGGGTCTCTCGGGAGCAGTACTTC. Protein product: CSAGLGVSREQYF.

The chain combines TRBV5-1 with TRBJ2-2; D unclear. Germline assignment: CDR1 SGHRS and CDR2 YFSETQ. Deletions cut 5 bases from V and 3 bases from J, with 14 bases between. The CDR3 sequence is 15 residues long. The CDR3 here is CASRTSSIYTGELFF. The CDR3 bases are TGCGCCAGCAGAACCTCTAGTATCTACACCGGGGAGCTGTTTTTT.

This clonotype was recorded at least ten times. This rearrangement joins TRBV20-1 to TRBJ2-5; D might be TRBD1 (6 bases). The germline CDR1 and CDR2 sequences are DFQATT and SNEGSKA (reference sequence). The CDR3 covers 11 residues. The CDR3 is CVKGTTSTQYF. In nucleotides, the CDR3 is TGCGTGAAAGGGACAACGTCGACCCAGTACTTC.

The chain couples TRBV20-1 to TRBJ2-5; D is perhaps TRBD1 (6 bases). V lost 3 bases and J lost 5, with 13 bases in between. The V gene's germline CDR1 is DFQATT and CDR2 SNEGSKA (reference sequence). This CDR3 has 13 amino acids. CDR3 residues: CSARSSTGETQYF. CDR3 nucleotide sequence: TGCAGTGCTAGGTCGTCTACAGGGGAGACCCAGTACTTC.

The chain carries TRBV23-1 and TRBJ2-7; 7 bases align to TRBD1. TRBV23-1 is identified as an open reading frame with a role that is uncertain. Germline trimming cut 0 bases from V and 0 bases from J; bases unmatched to any gene: 14. This CDR3 is 19 amino acids long. CDR3 DNA: TGCGCCAGCAGTCAATCTTTGGATGACAGGGATTCTAGCTCCTACGAGCAGTACTTC. Its protein is CASSQSLDDRDSSSYEQYF.

In this sample, this clonotype turned up a few times. In DNA form, the CDR3 reads TGTGCCAGCAGCTTTTCTCCGACGGGGATATACGAGCAGTACTTC. Amino acid sequence: CASSFSPTGIYEQYF. V gene TRBV7-2 combines with J gene TRBJ2-7; the D gene is possibly TRBD2 (5 bases). Per the germline V gene, CDR1 is SGHTA and CDR2 is FQGNSA. This CDR3 is 15 amino acids long. V shed 3 bases and J shed 4 bases, with 16 bases lying between them.

This clonotype was recorded many times. V and J are TRBV5-1 and TRBJ2-7; 8 bases fit TRBD1. This CDR3 contains 14 residues. V gave up 6 bases and J gave up 4 bases; unmatched junction bases: 9. CDR1 and CDR2 from the germline V gene are SGHRS and YFSETQ. The CDR3 sequence is CASMFGTGDYEQYF. CDR3 sequence (DNA): TGCGCCAGCATGTTCGGGACAGGAGATTACGAGCAGTACTTC.

The genes are TRBV9 and TRBJ1-1; D gene unclear. Germline loops: CDR1 SGDLS, CDR2 YYNGEE. V was trimmed by 0 bases and J by 0 bases, leaving 12 bases between them. This CDR3 spans 16 amino acids. The CDR3 protein is CASSVGAIGVNTEAFF. CDR3 coding DNA: TGTGCCAGCAGCGTAGGAGCAATTGGGGTGAACACTGAAGCTTTCTTT.

This clonotype was detected many times. This rearrangement joins TRBV4-1 to TRBJ2-1; the D gene is possibly TRBD1 (5 bases). Per germline, CDR1 MGHRA and CDR2 YSYEKL. This CDR3 has 16 amino acids. Between the trimmed V and J ends, which lost 0 bases and 5 bases, there was a span of 14 bases. The CDR3 DNA reads as TGCGCCAGCAGCCAAGAGGGCAGGGCCAAACACAATGAGCAGTTCTTC. It codes for CASSQEGRAKHNEQFF.

This clonotype appeared many times. V gene TRBV5-4 combines with J gene TRBJ2-3, with 7 bases that match TRBD2. Per the germline V gene, CDR1 is SGHNT and CDR2 is YYREEE (reference sequence). Losses at the gene ends were 3 bases for V and 4 bases for J; bases not matched to a gene: 5. This CDR3 has 14 residues. CDR3: CASSSRGTSDTQYF. The CDR3 coding sequence is TGTGCCAGCAGCTCGCGGGGGACTTCAGATACGCAGTATTTT.

This clonotype was detected ten times or more. This could be a read error, since a much larger clone is one nucleotide away. CDR3 region: CAASRGGGSAVVNEQFF. CDR3 DNA: TGTGCCGCCAGCAGAGGGGGGGGGAGTGCGGTCGTGAATGAGCAGTTCTTC. The chain carries TRBV15 and TRBJ2-1; a possible D gene is TRBD2 (7 bases). Looked up from germline, CDR1 is LNHNV and CDR2 is YYDKDF (reference sequence). CDR3 length equals 17 residues.